Shown below are 22 T cell receptor beta chains from a single sample sequenced in a study of early stage breast cancer tumors. Here immunoSEQ multiplex PCR was the method, and the copy in TCRdb shows in-frame clones only, minus some. The sample has around 6,300 clones; roughly four fifths are singletons. Source material: normal breast tissue next to the tumor. These receptors were obtained from a person aged 35 to 50 with breast cancer.

The CDR3 DNA follows: TGCGCCAGCAGCCAGAACTCAGGAGTCTTCATGAACACTGAAGCTTTCTTT. Translation: CASSQNSGVFMNTEAFF. This chain connects TRBV4-1 to TRBJ1-1; no definite D call. CDR1 MGHRA and CDR2 YSYEKL come from the germline V gene. Trimming pared 3 bases from V and 0 bases from J, leaving 17 bases between. This CDR3 comprises 17 residues.

This clone was seen a single time. The chain combines TRBV6-5 with TRBJ2-3, with a possible D match to TRBD2 (5 bases). Deletions cut 6 bases from V and 0 bases from J, with 13 bases between. CDR1 MNHEY and CDR2 SVGAGI come from the germline V gene. The CDR3 consists of 15 residues. CDR3 in DNA: TGTGCCAGCAGCCTGGCCAGCGGAAGCACAGATACGCAGTATTTT. Amino acid sequence: CASSLASGSTDTQYF.

This clone was seen only a few times. This chain uses TRBV5-4 with TRBJ1-4; D is perhaps TRBD1 (6 bases). Trimming took off 2 bases at V and 5 bases at J, with 13 bases between the two ends. Germline-derived CDR1 and CDR2 are SGHNT and YYREEE (reference sequence). This CDR3 is built from 15 residues. In nucleotides, the CDR3 is TGTGCCAGCAGCTTAGCAGGGGCGTCGAATGAAAAACTGTTTTTT. Residues: CASSLAGASNEKLFF. The entire variable domain, with the rest obtained from reference TRBV5-4 and TRBJ1-4, is as follows: ETGVTQSPTHLIKTRGQQVTLRCSSQSGHNTVSWYQQALGQGPQFIFQYYREEENGRGNFPPRFSGLQFPNYSSELNVNALELDDSALYLCASSLAGASNEKLFFGSGTQLSVL.

This clone showed up just once. This chain links TRBV7-8 with TRBJ2-7; no reliable D call. Germline V CDR1 and CDR2: SGHVS, FQNEAQ. The CDR3 spans 12 residues. The ends were cut back, 3 bases at V and 3 bases at J, with 6 bases in the middle. CDR3 DNA sequence: TGTGCCAGCAGCTTCAGACACTACGAGCAGTACTTC. It is translated as CASSFRHYEQYF.

The genes are TRBV7-2 and TRBJ2-2; D is unresolved. The germline CDR1 and CDR2 sequences are SGHTA and FQGNSA. The V gene lost 3 bases and the J gene lost 4 bases, with 9 bases spanning the gap. This CDR3 has 14 amino acids. The CDR3 is CASSFTRFTGELFF. CDR3 in DNA: TGTGCCAGCAGCTTTACCCGATTCACCGGGGAGCTGTTTTTT. The whole variable domain, remainder taken from reference TRBV7-2 and TRBJ2-2, is GAGVSQSPSNKVTEKGKDVELRCDPISGHTALYWYRQSLGQGLEFLIYFQGNSAPDKSGLPSDRFSAERTGGSVSTLTIQRTQQEDSAVYLCASSFTRFTGELFFGEGSRLTVL.

V is TRBV2 and J is TRBJ2-7; 7 positions match TRBD2. After removal of 4 bases from V and 7 bases from J, the junction contained 13 bases not matched to a gene. CDR1 and CDR2 (germline): SNHLY, FYNNEI. This CDR3 has 15 residues. The CDR3 DNA sequence: TGTGCCAGCAGTGGGGTAGCGGAGGCCGGGGGGGAGCAGTACTTC. Amino acids: CASSGVAEAGGEQYF.

This chain connects TRBV15 to TRBJ1-5; D is undetermined. The V and J ends lost 0 bases and 7 bases respectively, with 13 bases between them. CDR1 is LNHNV and CDR2 is YYDKDF in the germline V gene (reference sequence). The length of the CDR3 is 15 residues. The CDR3 spells CATSRDLFSVQPQHF. CDR3 bases: TGTGCCACCAGCAGAGATCTTTTTTCTGTCCAGCCCCAGCATTTT.

The rearrangement uses TRBV4-1 and TRBJ1-3, with no clear D. Trimming removed 2 bases at V and 3 bases at J, with 11 bases between. The CDR3 spans 15 residues. Germline-derived CDR1 and CDR2 are MGHRA and YSYEKL. CDR3 nucleotides: TGCGCCAGCAGCCAATACGATACGGGTGGAAACACCATATATTTT. It encodes CASSQYDTGGNTIYF.

This clone was picked up a small number of times. The V and J genes are TRBV19 and TRBJ1-3; 7 nucleotides line up with TRBD1. Germline loops: CDR1 LNHDA, CDR2 SQIVND (reference sequence). J lost 0 bases, V lost 3 bases, and 5 bases had no gene match. The CDR3 runs to 16 residues. The CDR3 loop is CASSMEGASSGNTIYF. CDR3 sequence (DNA): TGTGCCAGTAGTATGGAGGGGGCGAGCTCTGGAAACACCATATATTTT.

The J gene is TRBJ2-5, the V gene TRBV13; D ambiguous. Trimming pared 2 bases from V and 4 bases from J, leaving 2 bases between. This CDR3 spans 11 amino acids. Germline CDR1 reads PRHDT; CDR2 reads FYEKMQ (reference sequence). The DNA of the CDR3 is TGTGCCAGCAGCTTATCAGAGACCCAGTACTTC. The encoded protein is CASSLSETQYF. Complete variable domain (other parts from reference TRBV13 and TRBJ2-5): AAGVIQSPRHLIKEKRETATLKCYPIPRHDTVYWYQQGPGQDPQFLISFYEKMQSDKGSIPDRFSAQQFSDYHSELNMSSLELGDSALYFCASSLSETQYFGPGTRLLVL.

The chain uses TRBV5-1 and TRBJ2-7; no clear D. Trimming shortened V by 1 base and J by 3 bases, and 8 bases separated the two germline ends. There are 13 residues in the CDR3. The germline gives CDR1 SGHRS, CDR2 YFSETQ. The CDR3 DNA follows: TGCGCCAGCAGCTTGAGTCAGAACTACGAGCAGTACTTC. Its protein is CASSLSQNYEQYF.

This clone was found once. The V and J genes are TRBV7-8 and TRBJ1-1; D possibly corresponds to TRBD1 (6 bases). V lost 0 bases to trimming and J lost 1 base, with 6 bases between them. Looked up from germline, CDR1 is SGHVS and CDR2 is FQNEAQ. CDR3 size: 14 residues. CDR3 DNA: TGTGCCAGCAGCTTAGCGACAGGGAACACTGAAGCTTTCTTT. As protein: CASSLATGNTEAFF.

This sequence joins TRBV29-1 and TRBJ2-3, with D perhaps TRBD2 (7 bases). The V gene's germline CDR1 is SQVTM and CDR2 ANQGSEA. The ends were cut back, 1 base at V and 2 bases at J, with 13 bases in the middle. The CDR3 extends over 15 amino acids. The DNA of the CDR3 is TGCAGCGTTGAAGGCGGGGGCACTACCACAGATACGCAGTATTTT. Protein: CSVEGGGTTTDTQYF.

This clone has a handful of counts. This chain links TRBV2 with TRBJ2-1; D remains unclear. The germline gives CDR1 SNHLY, CDR2 FYNNEI. Deletions cut 7 bases from V and 6 bases from J, with 13 bases between. CDR3 length equals 13 residues. CDR3 coding DNA: TGTGCCAGCAATGGGGTAGGAAGCAATGAGCAGTTCTTC. It translates to CASNGVGSNEQFF.

This rearrangement joins TRBV27 to TRBJ2-5; D gene uncertain. V was trimmed by 2 bases and J by 7 bases, leaving 11 bases between them. The CDR3 is 13 residues long. Per the germline V gene, CDR1 is MNHEY and CDR2 is SMNVEV (reference sequence). CDR3 loop: CASSLASWGTQYF. CDR3 bases: TGTGCCAGCAGTTTAGCGAGCTGGGGGACCCAGTACTTC.

The chain joins TRBV30 to TRBJ2-1, with TRBD2 matching over 8 bases. Unmatched junction bases numbered 16, after V lost 2 bases and J lost 7 bases. The CDR3 extends over 17 amino acids. Per germline, CDR1 GTSNPN and CDR2 SVGIG (reference sequence). CDR3 sequence: CAWSPPLRSGSRNEQFF. The CDR3 DNA sequence: TGTGCCTGGAGTCCTCCTCTGAGGAGCGGGAGTAGAAATGAGCAGTTCTTC.

This sequence joins TRBV5-1 and TRBJ2-6; D gene uncertain. V was clipped by 0 bases and J by 1 base, with 5 bases between them. The CDR3 totals 15 residues. Germline V gene lookup returns CDR1 SGHRS and CDR2 YFSETQ. The CDR3 is CASSLGASGANVLTF. The CDR3 coding sequence is TGCGCCAGCAGCTTGGGCGCTTCTGGGGCCAACGTCCTGACTTTC.

This chain connects TRBV7-8 to TRBJ1-2; no clear D. The ends were cut back, 1 base at V and 3 bases at J, with 12 bases in the middle. The CDR3 is made up of 15 amino acids. CDR1 and CDR2 from the germline V gene are SGHVS and FQNEAQ. The CDR3 reads CASSLGAGNDYGYTF. The CDR3 coding sequence is TGTGCCAGCAGCTTAGGTGCGGGAAATGACTATGGCTACACCTTC. Filled out from reference TRBV7-8 and TRBJ1-2, the complete variable domain reads GAGVSQSPRYKVAKRGQDVALRCDPISGHVSLFWYQQALGQGPEFLTYFQNEAQLDKSGLPSDRFFAERPEGSVSTLKIQRTQQEDSAVYLCASSLGAGNDYGYTFGSGTRLTVV.

This chain uses TRBV5-1 with TRBJ2-5, with D uncertain. The V end was cut by 4 bases, the J end by 3 bases, with 10 bases between. Germline V gene data show CDR1 as SGHRS and CDR2 as YFSETQ. The CDR3 is 13 amino acids. The CDR3 loop is CASSPGAEETQYF. CDR3 nucleotides: TGCGCCAGCAGCCCCGGTGCGGAAGAGACCCAGTACTTC.

The rearrangement uses TRBV11-3 and TRBJ1-5; TRBD1 matches 7 bases. Germline V lookup: CDR1 SGHNT, CDR2 YENEEA. The CDR3 is made up of 19 amino acids. Trimming took 1 base from V and 3 from J; bases not matched to a gene: 15. CDR3 DNA: TGTGCCAGCAGCTTAGGACCTCGACAGGGCTCCATGGCCAATCAGCCCCAGCATTTT. This translates into CASSLGPRQGSMANQPQHF.

This clone was seen just once. The V call is TRBV6-1, the J call TRBJ1-5; D unclear. Germline-derived CDR1 and CDR2 are MNHNS and SASEGT. The CDR3 runs 14 residues. V lost 0 bases and J lost 6, with 9 bases in between. CDR3 bases: TGTGCCAGCAGTGAAGCAGGGATGGGTCAGCCCCAGCATTTT. Amino acids: CASSEAGMGQPQHF.

The rearrangement links TRBV4-1 to TRBJ1-1; 8 bases match TRBD1. This CDR3 contains 17 residues. From germline, CDR1 is MGHRA and CDR2 YSYEKL. V dropped 1 base and J dropped 1; count of bases not matched to a gene: 8. The CDR3 DNA reads TGCGCCAGCAGCCAAGGGCGACCGGGACAGGCGAACACTGAAGCTTTCTTT. The encoded protein is CASSQGRPGQANTEAFF.